Below, one TCR beta chain is given with its context. This receptor's antigen is unknown. Base qualities are missing; no much larger clone stands one base away. The library relied on the immunoSEQ multiplex PCR assay. A mixture of 60 forward primers for TCR Vbeta segments and 13 reverse primers for TCR Jbeta segments was used in the multiplex PCR. Amplification of the CDR3 region of rearranged TCR beta genes was performed with a multiplex PCR assay on genomic DNA. Amplified TCR beta libraries were sequenced as 87-base-pair reads on the Illumina HiSeq System. In the source study's methods: A later analysis tallied 75 million to 95 million unique TCR beta chains across the 666 repertoires, and approximately 9.9 million of those chains were shared by two or more donors. A nearest-neighbor algorithm error-corrected the raw reads and collapsed the reads into unique sequences, merging closely related sequences to remove PCR and sequencing errors. CDR3 sequences were aligned to IMGT reference sequences to assign V, D and J gene segments. For a sequence to be retained, at least a six-nucleotide match to both a V gene segment and a J gene segment was required. Rearrangements were called productive when the CDR3 lacked stop codons and stayed in frame with V and J; all others were non-productive. Following IMGT convention, CDR3 was defined as the stretch from the second conserved V-encoded cysteine to the conserved J-encoded phenylalanine. Sequences without an unambiguous match to a single V gene segment were excluded from the earlier analysis of 450 to 650 of the donors. In an earlier analysis of some 590 of the donors, a V segment was called functional when productive rearrangements were above 56.7%, and segregating when the standard deviation between donors exceeded 5%. A statistical classification framework was built for diagnosing cytomegalovirus status from the catalog of TCR beta chain sequences. In a later analysis, TCR nucleotide sequences were compared against IMGT/GENE-DB human TR gene sequences so that V and J genes could be assigned. A later analysis assigned CDR3 sequences and most-parsimonious VDJ recombination scenarios with the TCRdist pipeline. A later analysis defined each TCR beta chain by its CDR3 amino acid sequence plus V-gene family, and excluded reads lacking a unique V-gene family. To address suspected cross-contamination and a sequencing artifact, a later analysis removed roughly 580 highly shared, low-generation-probability nucleotide sequences. In a later analysis, a clonal expansion index was calculated for each public chain from normalized within-repertoire ranks of inferred template counts. In a later analysis, generation probabilities were computed with a VDJ recombination model fitted to out-of-frame rearrangements, and the resulting probabilities were checked against IGoR. In a later analysis, hypergeometric tests were used to score TCR-TCR, TCR-HLA and TCR-CMV co-occurrence, with a repertoire-size bias correction applied to TCR pairs. To estimate false discovery rates, a later analysis permuted the HLA or CMV assignments 20 times. In a later analysis, co-occurring TCRs were grouped using DBSCAN, with TCRdist sequence similarity added in when clustering inside HLA-allele-positive subsets. For co-occurrence clustering, repertoires with fewer than 30,000 or more than 120,000 public chains were excluded, along with roughly 5 repertoires with anomalous nucleotide sharing. TCRdb provides this immuneACCESS table in a form limited to in-frame rearrangements. Some clones are lacking; in checked studies, under half of them reflect an unresolved V gene, and why the rest are absent is not known. That table is the source of V, J and clone size, and D and trimming were worked out from the DNA. This sample comprises around 100,000 clones, 60% to 85% of them detected only once. Less than 5% of the sample rests with the top ten.

In total, approximately 610 healthy bone marrow donors made up the cohort. At the time of sampling, all cohort members were nominally healthy, though unrecorded immune exposures were likely present. The donor was CMV seropositive and was included in the group of 250 to 350 seropositive cohort members. A peripheral blood sample was collected from each donor, and TCR beta sequencing was performed on peripheral blood mononuclear cells. The Qiagen DNeasy Blood Extraction Kit was used to extract genomic DNA from the blood cell samples. The data were taken from a study of cytomegalovirus exposure and HLA in healthy donors (dated by TCRdb to 2016 to 2017). Background on the whole study: In an earlier analysis of approximately 500 of the donors, 276 Gb of sequence data and 100 million or so unique TCR beta sequences from 180 million or so T cells were reported. An early release that covered roughly 600 HLA-typed donors contained approximately 300 gigabases of sequencing data and around 85 million unique TCR sequences. The genetic ancestry cluster associated with self-reported Caucasian donors included over 80% of the roughly 400 genotyped donors. The study aimed to test whether cataloging public T cell receptors could reveal signatures of past pathogen exposure. Using immunosequencing, the study profiled T cell repertoires from 666 subjects and related those repertoires to cytomegalovirus serostatus. Along with the approximately 700-subject first cohort, a separate validation cohort of around 120 different subjects was used. To predict cytomegalovirus infection status, the study brought together high-throughput TCR immunosequencing, statistical association of individual TCRs with disease status, and machine learning. In a later analysis, previously published TCR beta repertoires from 500 to 750 donors were re-analyzed and high-resolution HLA genotyping was added so that TCR occurrence patterns could be studied. Rather than using new phenotypic data, the later analysis identified candidate immune exposures from TCR beta sequences and from how often those sequences occurred across donors. To decide whether each TCR beta V gene segment behaved as functional or pseudogenic, an earlier analysis of some 540 of the donors relied on high-throughput TCR beta sequencing. Donor age, sex, ethnicity and CMV serostatus were compiled together with the repertoire data. A later genetic analysis used genome-wide SNP genotypes for about three fifths of the roughly 700 donors, treating that subset as a discovery cohort. All discovery cohort repertoires had been generated using a single sequencing platform. HLA typing included class I and class II loci at four-digit resolution. The number of donors typed differed by locus, with roughly 629-640 for A, B, C, DRB1 and DQB1, roughly 520 for DQA1, 600 to 610 for DPA1, and around 430 for DPB1. Four or five DR-DQ haplotypes were handled as single units for association and clustering because linkage in the cohort was strong. Among roughly 400 genotyped donors of the cohort, an average of approximately 220,000 unique TCR beta nucleotide sequences was sequenced per donor, of which roughly 17% were non-productive. Findings and caveats that apply to the study as a whole: A later analysis reported that several top co-occurrence clusters appeared linked to parvovirus B19, influenza, CMV and Epstein-Barr virus. The authors suggested that the approach could potentially be extended to other disease states and immunological phenotypes. An association between a missense DCLRE1C variant and V-gene and J-gene trimming of TCR beta chains was found in a later genetic analysis and replicated in an independent cohort. Compared with equally common non-associated chains, HLA-associated TCR beta chains in a later analysis were more clonally expanded and had lower generation probabilities. While some public TCRs were present in many individuals, most TCR sequences turned up only very rarely across donors. Because some donors lacked HLA typing at each locus, the association tests relied only on the typed subset. A few of the identified cytomegalovirus-associated TCR beta chains were confirmed in vitro to be specific for cytomegalovirus antigens. In a later genetic analysis, fewer N-insertions in productive TCRs were reported among donors in an Asian-associated ancestry cluster than the approximately 670-donor mean. Sequencing depth was assumed to be roughly uniform across donors in the presence/absence analyses, though that assumption may not hold. Cytomegalovirus status was reported to be diagnosed by the classifier with high specificity and sensitivity in both the original and validation cohorts. A group of highly shared sequence variants was considered likely to be a technical artifact of the sequencing pipeline. A total of around 150 TCR beta chains were listed by the study as associated with cytomegalovirus. Immune exposure information for the cohort was limited to CMV serostatus. Because the 87-base-pair reads could not distinguish some IMGT-functional V segments, including TRBV6-2 and TRBV6-3, those segments were excluded. In a later analysis, TCR association rates were found to vary across HLA loci, with the most associated TCRs seen for DRB1 alleles and the fewest for HLA-C alleles. Specific HLA alleles were associated with 18,000 or so TCR beta sequences at a false discovery rate of 0.05 in a later analysis. A further reported finding was that TCR beta sequences accurately predicted the HLA-A and HLA-B alleles for most subjects in the first cohort. In an earlier analysis of 587 of the donors, most TCR beta V segments appeared in productive rearrangements about 90% or about 30% of the time, broadly matching IMGT annotations. Because counts were too low, some 17 rarely observed V segments, including chromosome 9 orphons, were left out of the earlier analysis of about 620 of the donors. In a later analysis, most CMV-associated TCR beta chains were found to appear HLA-restricted, with HLA associations seemingly driven largely by CMV exposure. Strong co-occurrence of HLA alleles, especially DR and DQ, made assigning TCR associations to individual alleles difficult. Linkage disequilibrium might explain the correlated functional status among segregating V segments, but an unknown experimental factor could not be excluded. Only TCR beta chains were sequenced in this cohort, and the absence of alpha or paired-chain data limited detectable features.

The CDR3 runs 15 amino acids, cysteine and phenylalanine included. Of the read, only the CDR3 DNA is kept; its 45 bases are in frame from base 1. Trimming leaves V shorter by 5 bases and J shorter by 8 bases, with the junction holding 11 bases beyond the gene matches. The germline V gene (reference sequence) gives CDR1 as MNHEY and CDR2 as SMNVEV. The rearranged chain carries TRBV27 and TRBJ2-1, and 8 junctional nucleotides match TRBD2. Sequencing used PBMCs. The TCR originated in a man aged 50-59 years in good health and CMV-seropositive. The nucleotide sequence is given as TGTGCCAGCAGTCACGAGGCTAGCGGGTTGGATGAGCAGTTCTTC. Its protein is CASSHEASGLDEQFF.